This T cell receptor beta chain was sequenced for a study of CD8 T cells in ankylosing spondylitis. The study, taken as a whole, reports: Typical of ankylosing spondylitis blood, it appeared, was a TCR beta motif of about eight highly homologous variants. In the blood and synovial fluid of reactive arthritis, some motif variants had been previously reported.

CDR1 and CDR2 (germline): SGHAT, FQDESV (reference sequence). The CDR3 loop spans 18 amino acids. V dropped 8 bases and J dropped 3; count of bases not matched to a gene: 19. Note on this clonotype: Its antigen is unidentified.

Quantitative 5'-RACE with molecular barcodes produced the TCR beta libraries. TCRdb re-called the 5' RACE reads through MiXCR, storing one row per CDR3 protein. The table records nearly 250,000 distinct CDR3 sequences, under 35% of them present only once. Sequencing input: blood, either unsorted or a sorted T cell fraction (not recorded which). V and J are TRBV11-1 and TRBJ2-3, with 8 bases matching TRBD2. The receptor comes from a male donor with ankylosing spondylitis or in good health (not recorded which). This CDR3 is CASLPWGSGEPTTDTQYF. The CDR3 DNA is TGTGCCAGCCTGCCCTGGGGTAGCGGGGAGCCAACGACAGATACGCAGTATTTT.